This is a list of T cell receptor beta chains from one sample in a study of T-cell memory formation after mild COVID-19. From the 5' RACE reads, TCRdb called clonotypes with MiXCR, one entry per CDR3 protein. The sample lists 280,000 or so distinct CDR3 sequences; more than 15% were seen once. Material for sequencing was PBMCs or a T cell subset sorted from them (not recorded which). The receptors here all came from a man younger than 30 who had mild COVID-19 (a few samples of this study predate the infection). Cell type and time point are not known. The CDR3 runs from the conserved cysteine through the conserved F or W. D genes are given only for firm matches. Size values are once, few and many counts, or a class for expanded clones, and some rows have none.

DNA: TGCAGCGTTCGGTGGTACAGTTTAGAGGGCTACACCTTC
CDR3: CSVRWYSLEGYTF
V: TRBV29-1
D: NA
J: TRBJ1-2
size: NA

DNA: TGTGCCAGCAGCAAAGGGGATACAGGGGGGAACACTGAAGCTTTCTTT
CDR3: CASSKGDTGGNTEAFF
V: TRBV21-1
D: NA
J: TRBJ1-1
size: NA

DNA: TGTGCCATCAGTGAGACGGGCAATCAGCCCCAGCATTTT
CDR3: CAISETGNQPQHF
V: TRBV10-3
D: NA
J: TRBJ1-5
size: NA

DNA: TGCGCCAGCAGCTTGCAGGGGGCTTTGTCCTACAATGAGCAGTTCTTC
CDR3: CASSLQGALSYNEQFF
V: TRBV5-1
D: TRBD1
J: TRBJ2-1
size: few

DNA: TGTGCCAGCAGTGCCCTGACTAGCGAGCAGTTCTTC
CDR3: CASSALTSEQFF
V: TRBV2
D: TRBD2
J: TRBJ2-1
size: NA

DNA: TGTGCCAGCACTATGGGTGGCTCCTACAATGAGCAGTTCTTC
CDR3: CASTMGGSYNEQFF
V: TRBV28
D: NA
J: TRBJ2-1
size: many

DNA: TGTGCCAGCAGCGTGGCGGGACTTGGCACAGATACGCAGTATTTT
CDR3: CASSVAGLGTDTQYF
V: TRBV9
D: NA
J: TRBJ2-3
size: few

DNA: TGTGCCAGCAGTTACTCGTCCTCCGGGAGCGGGGGCGCGAGTTATGGCTACACCTTC
CDR3: CASSYSSSGSGGASYGYTF
V: TRBV6-5
D: NA
J: TRBJ1-2
size: NA

DNA: TGTGCCAGCTCACCCGGGGGGGAGGCTGAAGCTTTCTTT
CDR3: CASSPGGEAEAFF
V: TRBV18
D: NA
J: TRBJ1-1
size: few

DNA: TGCGCCAGCAGCTTGGACAACCCTGACTATGGCTACACCTTC
CDR3: CASSLDNPDYGYTF
V: TRBV5-1
D: NA
J: TRBJ1-2
size: NA

DNA: TGTGCCAGCTCACCCCCCGGGACTAGCGAGGCCTACGAGCAGTACTTC
CDR3: CASSPPGTSEAYEQYF
V: TRBV18
D: TRBD2
J: TRBJ2-7
size: many

DNA: TGCGCCAGCAGCCAAGCGAAGAAACGGACAGCGGCACTTAATTCACCCCTCCACTTT
CDR3: CASSQAKKRTAALNSPLHF
V: TRBV4-1
D: NA
J: TRBJ1-6
size: NA

DNA: TGCGCCAGCAGCTTGTGGGCTAGATCAACTCAAGAGACCCAGTACTTC
CDR3: CASSLWARSTQETQYF
V: TRBV5-1
D: NA
J: TRBJ2-5
size: NA

DNA: TGTGCCAGCAGTGAAGGGACTAGCCACACAGATACGCAGTATTTT
CDR3: CASSEGTSHTDTQYF
V: TRBV6-1
D: TRBD2
J: TRBJ2-3
size: many

DNA: TGTGCCAGCAGTAGGGGGAACAGGCCAGGCAATCAGCCCCAGCATTTT
CDR3: CASSRGNRPGNQPQHF
V: TRBV6-2/TRBV6-3
D: NA
J: TRBJ1-5
size: few

DNA: TGTGCCAGCAGCTTGATGGGTAGCGGGCCCCATACGCAGTATTTT
CDR3: CASSLMGSGPHTQYF
V: TRBV7-2
D: TRBD2
J: TRBJ2-3
size: many

DNA: TGTGCCAGCAGCTCCTTTTCCGGGACTAGCGGTATAGATACGCAGTATTTT
CDR3: CASSSFSGTSGIDTQYF
V: TRBV7-9
D: TRBD2
J: TRBJ2-3
size: few